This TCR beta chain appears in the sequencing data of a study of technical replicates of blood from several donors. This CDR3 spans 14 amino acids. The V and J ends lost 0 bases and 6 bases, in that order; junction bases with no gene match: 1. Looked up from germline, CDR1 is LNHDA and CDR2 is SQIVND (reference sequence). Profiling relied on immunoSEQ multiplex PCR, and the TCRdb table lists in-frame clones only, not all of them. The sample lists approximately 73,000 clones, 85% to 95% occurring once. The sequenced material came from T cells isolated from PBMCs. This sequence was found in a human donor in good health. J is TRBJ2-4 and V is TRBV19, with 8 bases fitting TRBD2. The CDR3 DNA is TGTGCCAGTAGTATAGAGAGCGGGAGAAACATTCAGTACTTC. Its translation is CASSIESGRNIQYF.